Sequencing of this T cell receptor (beta chain) was carried out in a study of T cells after yellow fever vaccination. TCR cDNA was made by 5'RACE template switching, adding a universal primer site and UMIs. TCRdb ran MiXCR on the 5' RACE reads and lists one entry per CDR3 protein. The table lists nearly 350,000 distinct CDR3 sequences, roughly 8.4% of them singletons, with approximately 15% in the top ten. At least ten counts were recorded for this clonotype. Germline CDR1 is SGHRS and CDR2 is YFSETQ. The trim removed 0 bases at V and 5 bases at J, leaving 5 bases unmatched. CDR3 length: 15 residues. This TCR derives from a man aged 18 to 29 who received the YFV17D yellow fever vaccine. The rearrangement joins TRBV5-1 to TRBJ2-4; TRBD1 agrees at 7 bases. Here the sequenced sample was PBMCs, taken approximately 40 days after the first yellow fever vaccination. CDR3 sequence: CASSLVPGTENIQYF. In DNA form, the CDR3 reads TGCGCCAGCAGCTTGGTCCCCGGGACAGAAAACATTCAGTACTTC.